The 4 T cell receptor delta chains in this list originate from one sample, sequenced in a study of γδ T cells in repeated Plasmodium falciparum infection. Bulk repertoires came from Vgamma9/Vdelta2+ or Vdelta2-negative gammadelta T cells flow-sorted from PBMC. With CATT, TCRdb re-called clones from the multiplex PCR reads. The sample includes roughly 90,000 delta-chain clones, approximately 0.96% of them seen just once. The sequenced sample consisted of gamma-delta T cells from blood. These receptor sequences come from a pool of human donors (malaria-infected and uninfected, not separated).

Concerning this clone itself: This likely came from a read error, as a far larger clone is one base away. Other DNA variants within this sample encode the same CDR3. V gene TRDV2 combines with J gene TRDJ1; D uncertain. TCRdb lists no J gene, so it was determined here by aligning the DNA to germline. This CDR3 region has 16 residues. Trimming took off 0 bases at V and 0 bases at J, with 13 bases between the two ends. Germline CDR1 GEAIGNYY, CDR2 EKD. Here the CDR3 reads CACDTHLTKNTDKLIF. The CDR3 DNA sequence: TGTGCCTGTGACACCCACCTTACAAAAAACACCGATAAACTCATCTTT.

In its sample, this clone was seen a few times. The TCRdb record carries a much larger clone's protein, which differs from this DNA's translation at residue 5; a read error is the likely cause, and the protein listed here is the DNA translation. The rearrangement links TRDV1 to TRDJ1, with 9 bases identical to TRDD3. The J gene was not available in TCRdb and was assigned here by matching the DNA to germline segments. Trimming cost V 4 bases and J 10 bases; bases outside gene matches: 28. This CDR3 contains 20 residues. The germline V gene encodes CDR1 TSWWSYY and CDR2 QGS. The DNA of the CDR3 is TGTGCTCTTGGGGGAGGCCTTCCTGGGTGGGGGATATACGCTCAGCTTGGACTCATCTTT. It is translated as CALGGGLPGWGIYAQLGLIF.

Turning to this clone: The protein in TCRdb stems from a much larger clone and differs at residue 4 from this DNA's translation, likely a read error; here the protein is translated from the DNA. V usage is TRDV2 and J usage is TRDJ1; maybe TRDD2 (5 bases). TCRdb is silent on the J gene; assignment here came from matching the DNA to germline. Germline V gene sequence: CDR1 GEAIGNYY, CDR2 EKD. V lost 5 bases and J 2 bases, leaving 11 bases between the germline ends. The CDR3 extends over 13 amino acids. The CDR3 is CACGPLRTDKLIF. The CDR3 DNA reads as TGTGCCTGTGGTCCCCTTCGGACCGATAAACTCATCTTT.

By sample fraction, this clone is medium-sized. Other nucleotide sequences from this sample produce the same CDR3. The rearrangement uses TRDV1 and TRDJ1; a weak D match, TRDD2 (6 bases). Trimming took 5 bases from V and 3 from J, leaving 19 bases between them. Germline V gene lookup returns CDR1 TSWWSYY and CDR2 QGS. The CDR3 consists of 16 residues. The CDR3 sequence is CALGRRGISSSDKLIF. The CDR3 DNA is TGTGCTCTTGGGCGCCGAGGGATTTCTTCCTCCGATAAACTCATCTTT.